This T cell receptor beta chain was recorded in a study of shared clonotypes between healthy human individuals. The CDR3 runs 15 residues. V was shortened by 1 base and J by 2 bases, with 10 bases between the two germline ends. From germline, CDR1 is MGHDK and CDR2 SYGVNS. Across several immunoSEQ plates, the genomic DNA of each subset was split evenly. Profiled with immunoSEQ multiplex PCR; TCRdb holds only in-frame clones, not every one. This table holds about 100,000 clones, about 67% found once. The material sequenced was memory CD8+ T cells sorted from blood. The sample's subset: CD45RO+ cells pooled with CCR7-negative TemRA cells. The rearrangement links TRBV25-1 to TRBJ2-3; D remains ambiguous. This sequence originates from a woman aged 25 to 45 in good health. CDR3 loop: CASSESEKSTDTQYF. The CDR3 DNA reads TGTGCCAGCAGTGAATCGGAGAAATCCACAGATACGCAGTATTTT.